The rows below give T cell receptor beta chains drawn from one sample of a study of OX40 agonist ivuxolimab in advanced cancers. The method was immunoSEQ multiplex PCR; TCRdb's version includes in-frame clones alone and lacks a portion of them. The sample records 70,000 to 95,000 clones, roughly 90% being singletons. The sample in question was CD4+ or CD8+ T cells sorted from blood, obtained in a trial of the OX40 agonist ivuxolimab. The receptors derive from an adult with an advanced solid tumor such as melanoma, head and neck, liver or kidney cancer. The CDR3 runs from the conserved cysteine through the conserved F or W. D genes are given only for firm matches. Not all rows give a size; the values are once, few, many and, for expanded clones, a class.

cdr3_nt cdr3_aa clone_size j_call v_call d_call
TGTGCCAGCAGCCTAGGGCCATGGACTTTCTTT CASSLGPWTFF . TRBJ1-1 TRBV7-2 .
TGTGCCAGCAGAACCCGACAGGGCTATCAGCCCCAGCATTTT CASRTRQGYQPQHF once TRBJ1-5 TRBV28 TRBD1
TGTGCCAGCACCGGTAGCACAGATACGCAGTATTTT CASTGSTDTQYF . TRBJ2-3 TRBV9 .
TGTGCCAGCAGTATAACCGGGACAGGGACCTACGAGCAGTACTTC CASSITGTGTYEQYF . TRBJ2-7 TRBV28 TRBD1
TGTGCCAGCAGTGGTGGCAGGGGGGGATCTTTTGAAAAACTGTTTTTT CASSGGRGGSFEKLFF . TRBJ1-4 TRBV6-1 TRBD1
TGCGCCAGCAGCCAATTTTTTCGGCAGGATACGAATCAGCCCCAGCATTTT CASSQFFRQDTNQPQHF . TRBJ1-5 TRBV4-3 .
TGCGCCAGCAGCTTGGTGGCGGGTAATGAAAAACTGTTTTTT CASSLVAGNEKLFF . TRBJ1-4 TRBV5-1 .
TGTGCCAGCAGTTTATTTCGTGAAAAACTGTTTTTT CASSLFREKLFF . TRBJ1-4 TRBV28 .
TGTGCCAGCAGGTCTCAGGGACGGGGACAAGAGACCCAGTACTTC CASRSQGRGQETQYF . TRBJ2-5 TRBV6-1 .
TGTGCCAGCAGCCTCTCGACCGATGGCTCGGGCTACACCTTC CASSLSTDGSGYTF . TRBJ1-2 TRBV9 .
TGCGCCAGCAGCCAGGGTAGCACAGATACGCAGTATTTT CASSQGSTDTQYF . TRBJ2-3 TRBV4-3 .
TGCGCCAGCAGTGATGACTCCTTAGACATTCAGTACTTC CASSDDSLDIQYF . TRBJ2-4 TRBV10-1 .
TGTGCCAGTAGTATATTGGCAGGGCCGGCTGGGGCCAACGTCCTGACTTTC CASSILAGPAGANVLTF . TRBJ2-6 TRBV19 .
TGTGCCAGCAGTTCCGCTAGGGCAGGGAAACTGTCTGGCTACACCTTC CASSSARAGKLSGYTF once TRBJ1-2 TRBV28 .
TGCGCCAGCAGCTTGGTTCCAGATACGCAGTATTTT CASSLVPDTQYF . TRBJ2-3 TRBV5-1 .
TGTGCCAGCAGCTTAGCGACAGCTTACAATGAGCAGTTCTTC CASSLATAYNEQFF . TRBJ2-1 TRBV13 .
TGCGCCAGCAGCTCAACAGACAGTCTAGGTGAGCAGTACTTC CASSSTDSLGEQYF . TRBJ2-7 TRBV5-1 .
TGCGCCAGCAGTGCGACTAGTGGTGTTATCACAGATACGCAGTATTTT CASSATSGVITDTQYF . TRBJ2-3 TRBV10-1 .
TGTGCCAGCAGATTCTCCAAGAACACTGAAGCTTTCTTT CASRFSKNTEAFF . TRBJ1-1 TRBV6-5 .
TGCGCCAGCAGTACGGGACAGGGTGACACCGGGGAGCTGTTTTTT CASSTGQGDTGELFF . TRBJ2-2 TRBV5-1 TRBD1
TGTGCCAGCTCCCACGGGACAAGAGGGGAGACCCAGTACTTC CASSHGTRGETQYF . TRBJ2-5 TRBV18 .
TGTGCCAGCAGCGTAGTGGCTAGCGGAGCCGGGGAGCTGTTTTTT CASSVVASGAGELFF . TRBJ2-2 TRBV9 TRBD2